Presented here are 17 T cell receptor beta chains from one specimen sequenced in a study of early T cells in non-severe SARS-CoV-2 infection. Each CDR3 protein is one row after TCRdb ran MiXCR on the 5' RACE reads. The profile shows 90,000 to 130,000 distinct CDR3 sequences, 10% to 15% of them singletons. Source: whole blood, taken at baseline. The source of these receptors is an adult who was a healthcare worker with PCR-confirmed SARS-CoV-2 infection or an uninfected control (not recorded which).

This clonotype has at least ten counts. This chain joins TRBV19 and TRBJ2-7; no definite D call. V was trimmed by 3 bases and J by 3 bases, leaving 9 bases between them. CDR3 length: 13 amino acids. Germline CDR1 is LNHDA and CDR2 is SQIVND (reference sequence). CDR3 sequence (DNA): TGTGCCAGTAGTATGAGCGTCGACTACGAGCAGTACTTC. Translating gives CASSMSVDYEQYF.

The chain carries TRBV5-6 and TRBJ1-5; maybe TRBD1 (6 bases). The germline V gene has CDR1 SGHDT and CDR2 YYEEEE. CDR3 length: 16 residues. V was cut by 4 bases and J by 0 bases, with 14 bases left in between. The CDR3 nucleotides read TGTGCCAGCAGCCGCTACAGGGTCGGTAGCAATCAGCCCCAGCATTTT. Its translation is CASSRYRVGSNQPQHF. Full variable domain (outside the CDR3, taken from reference TRBV5-6 and TRBJ1-5): DAGVTQSPTHLIKTRGQQVTLRCSPKSGHDTVSWYQQALGQGPQFIFQYYEEEERQRGNFPDRFSGHQFPNYSSELNVNALLLGDSALYLCASSRYRVGSNQPQHFGDGTRLSIL.

This clonotype was found a few times. The chain is built from TRBV15 and TRBJ2-3; 7 bases agree with TRBD1. V was clipped by 4 bases and J by 3 bases; unmatched bases: 13. Per germline, CDR1 LNHNV and CDR2 YYDKDF (reference sequence). CDR3 size: 17 residues. CDR3 nucleotides: TGTGCCACCAGCAAGAGCATCCGGGACAGCATTACAGATACGCAGTATTTT. It codes for CATSKSIRDSITDTQYF.

The chain joins TRBV7-9 to TRBJ1-1, with D perhaps matching TRBD1 (5 bases). Trimming cost V 5 bases and J 4 bases, with 14 bases left between them. Germline V gene sequence: CDR1 SEHNR, CDR2 FQNEAQ (reference sequence). This CDR3 contains 14 residues. CDR3 in amino acids: CASSPRSDTTEAFF. In DNA, the CDR3 is TGTGCCAGCAGCCCACGATCGGACACCACTGAAGCTTTCTTT.

Ten or more counts support this clonotype. The rearrangement uses TRBV14 and TRBJ1-1; tentatively, D is TRBD1 (6 bases). Looked up from germline, CDR1 is SGHDN and CDR2 is FVKESK. V was trimmed by 1 base and J by 11 bases, leaving 14 bases between them. There are 13 residues in the CDR3. As DNA, the CDR3 is TGTGCCAGCAGCCAAGTGAGGGGGAGTATGGCTTTCTTT. Translating gives CASSQVRGSMAFF.

The rearrangement uses TRBV5-1 and TRBJ2-5, with D uncertain. V was pared by 7 bases and J by 5 bases, with 12 bases between. Looked up from germline, CDR1 is SGHRS and CDR2 is YFSETQ. CDR3 size: 12 residues. CDR3 loop: CASRSDGETQYF. CDR3 DNA sequence: TGCGCCAGCCGCTCCGACGGGGAGACCCAGTACTTC.

This chain connects TRBV7-9 to TRBJ1-6; no reliable D call. Germline assignment: CDR1 SEHNR and CDR2 FQNEAQ (reference sequence). V was pared by 2 bases and J by 9 bases, with 11 bases between. There are 14 residues in the CDR3. The CDR3 DNA follows: TGTGCCAGCAGCTTAACTGGTGGTAGTTCACCCCTCCACTTT. Translation: CASSLTGGSSPLHF.

This clonotype was seen ten or more times. The genes are TRBV7-6 and TRBJ2-1, with TRBD2 matching 13 bases. The junction had 8 bases not matched to a gene; V was cut back by 1 base and J by 8 bases. CDR1 is SGHVS, CDR2 FNYEAQ, per germline. This CDR3 region has 17 residues. The CDR3 is CASSLGFRTSGSDEQFF. The CDR3 region has the DNA TGTGCCAGCAGCTTAGGATTTCGGACTAGCGGGAGCGATGAGCAGTTCTTC.

This clonotype was picked up a small number of times. This chain joins TRBV20-1 and TRBJ2-3, with TRBD1 matching 9 bases. This CDR3 spans 15 amino acids. The V and J ends lost 6 bases and 3 bases, in that order; junction bases with no gene match: 10. Germline CDR1 is DFQATT and CDR2 is SNEGSKA (reference sequence). The CDR3: CSAPRTGVVTDTQYF. As DNA, the CDR3 is TGCAGTGCCCCCCGGACAGGGGTTGTGACAGATACGCAGTATTTT.

V is TRBV10-3 and J is TRBJ2-7; 10 bases fit TRBD1. CDR3 length equals 14 residues. Germline loops: CDR1 ENHRY, CDR2 SYGVKD. Trimming took 5 bases from V and 5 from J; bases not matched to a gene: 6. The CDR3 region has the DNA TGTGCCATCAGTCCTTGGACAGGGGGAGACGAGCAGTACTTC. Translating it yields CAISPWTGGDEQYF.

This clonotype has only a few counts. The chain combines TRBV20-1 with TRBJ2-7, with D possibly TRBD2 on 6 matching bases. This CDR3 contains 16 residues. Looked up from germline, CDR1 is DFQATT and CDR2 is SNEGSKA (reference sequence). V was pared by 1 base and J by 4 bases, with 20 bases between. CDR3 residues: CSARGAPGLRYYEQYF. DNA for the CDR3: TGCAGTGCTAGAGGGGCCCCGGGACTGAGATATTACGAGCAGTACTTC.

The genes are TRBV3-1 and TRBJ1-6; D is perhaps TRBD1 (5 bases). The CDR3 consists of 15 residues. Germline-derived CDR1 and CDR2 are LGHDT and YNNKEL (reference sequence). V was clipped by 4 bases and J by 10 bases, with 17 bases between them. The CDR3 sequence is CASSLARDYQSPLHF. The CDR3 DNA reads TGTGCCAGCAGCCTCGCCCGGGACTACCAGTCACCCCTCCACTTT.

At least ten counts were recorded for this clonotype. The chain couples TRBV7-2 to TRBJ2-1; 11 nucleotides align to TRBD2. The CDR3 has 14 amino acids. Trimming at V came to 1 base and at J to 16 bases, leaving 9 bases not matched to a gene. The germline gives CDR1 SGHTA, CDR2 FQGNSA. The CDR3 coding sequence is TGTGCCAGCAGCTTAGTTGTTAGCGGGGGGGCTTCTTTCTTC. Its translation: CASSLVVSGGASFF.

Only a few counts were recorded for this clonotype. The rearrangement uses TRBV5-1 and TRBJ1-3; TRBD1 is a possible D gene (6 bases). This CDR3 region has 15 residues. From germline, CDR1 is SGHRS and CDR2 YFSETQ. Trimming shortened V by 1 base and J by 4 bases, and 12 bases separated the two germline ends. Here the CDR3 reads CASSLSTGSGNTIYF. CDR3 nucleotide sequence: TGCGCCAGCAGCTTGTCCACAGGGTCAGGAAACACCATATATTTT.

The DNA for the CDR3 is TGCAGTGCTAGCCTTCCGACTAGCCCTTACAATGAGCAGTTCTTC. Residues: CSASLPTSPYNEQFF. V and J are TRBV20-1 and TRBJ2-1; 7 nucleotides line up with TRBD2. This CDR3 region has 15 residues. The junction had 9 bases not matched to a gene; V was cut back by 3 bases and J by 4 bases. Germline V lookup: CDR1 DFQATT, CDR2 SNEGSKA (reference sequence).

V gene TRBV7-2 combines with J gene TRBJ1-4, with D perhaps TRBD1 (6 bases). Germline CDR1 reads SGHTA; CDR2 reads FQGNSA. V was pared by 4 bases and J by 6 bases, with 12 bases between. The CDR3 runs to 14 residues. CDR3 sequence reads: CASSYRGMDEKLFF. For the CDR3, the DNA is TGTGCCAGCAGCTATAGGGGGATGGATGAAAAACTGTTTTTT.

This clonotype was picked up a small number of times. The genes are TRBV20-1 and TRBJ2-7, with 13 bases fitting TRBD2. CDR3 length: 13 amino acids. With 5 bases clipped from V and 6 bases from J, the junction kept 4 bases outside the gene matches. Germline assignment: CDR1 DFQATT and CDR2 SNEGSKA (reference sequence). The CDR3 DNA reads as TGCAGTGCTGGACTAGCGGGAGTATCCGAGCAGTACTTC. Its translation: CSAGLAGVSEQYF.